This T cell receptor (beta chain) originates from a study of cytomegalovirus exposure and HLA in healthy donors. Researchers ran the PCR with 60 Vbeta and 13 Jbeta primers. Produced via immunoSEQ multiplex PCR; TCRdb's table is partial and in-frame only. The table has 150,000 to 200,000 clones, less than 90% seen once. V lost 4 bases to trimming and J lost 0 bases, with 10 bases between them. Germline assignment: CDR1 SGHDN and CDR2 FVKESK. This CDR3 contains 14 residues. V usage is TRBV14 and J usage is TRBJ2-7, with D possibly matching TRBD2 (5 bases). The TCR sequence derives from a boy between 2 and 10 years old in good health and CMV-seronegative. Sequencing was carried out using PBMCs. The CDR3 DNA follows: TGTGCCAGCAGCCGAGGGTTCCCCTCCTACGAGCAGTACTTC. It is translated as CASSRGFPSYEQYF.